The 19 T cell receptor beta chains in this list originate from one sample, sequenced in a study of response to subunit inactivated influenza vaccine. Via MiXCR, TCRdb re-called the RT-PCR reads, giving one row per CDR3 protein. The sample records 500,000 to 600,000 distinct CDR3 sequences, 10% to 12% being singletons. These same records also appear under a second study, on T cells expressing NK-cell markers. That work adds: The authors made TCR beta cDNA libraries by 5'RACE template switching. This switching added a universal primer site and UMIs.

The sample here was PBMCs from blood, taken on the day of vaccination. These receptors were collected from a man aged 50-59 years who received an inactivated influenza vaccine.

This chain connects TRBV12-3 or TRBV12-4 to TRBJ1-1; D unresolved. The CDR3 loop spans 13 amino acids. Trimming removed 6 bases at V and 3 bases at J, with 11 bases between. CDR3 nucleotide sequence: TGTGCCAGCAGGTTCTTGGGGTACACTGAAGCTTTCTTT. Translated, it gives CASRFLGYTEAFF.

With regard to this clonotype: A read error is likely, as this CDR3 ends without the conserved phenylalanine or tryptophan. The rearrangement uses TRBV28 and TRBJ2-5, with a possible D match to TRBD1 (6 bases). Germline CDR1 and CDR2: MDHEN and SYDVKM. The CDR3 spans 15 residues. V was cut by 5 bases and J by 3 bases, with 16 bases left in between. The CDR3: CASSPQQGSKETQYL. The CDR3 DNA reads TGTGCCAGCAGTCCCCAACAGGGCTCAAAAGAGACCCAGTACCTC.

In its sample, this clonotype was seen many times. The chain uses TRBV6-5 and TRBJ1-5, with unresolved D. Trimming removed 6 bases at V and 0 bases at J, with 12 bases between. This CDR3 is 15 amino acids long. Germline CDR1 MNHEY, CDR2 SVGAGI. This chain's CDR3 is CASSTRADSNQPQHF. The CDR3 DNA sequence: TGTGCCAGCAGCACTCGGGCGGATAGCAATCAGCCCCAGCATTTT.

This clonotype was counted between two and nine times. V and J are TRBV5-6 and TRBJ1-1; unclear D gene. The germline V gene encodes CDR1 SGHDT and CDR2 YYEEEE. The germline V and J ends were trimmed by 1 base and 4 bases, with 5 bases remaining between them. The CDR3 is made up of 12 amino acids. CDR3 loop: CASSLMVTEAFF. In DNA, the CDR3 is TGTGCCAGCAGCTTGATGGTCACTGAAGCTTTCTTT.

The CDR3 region is CAIRGVQGVLAKNIQYF. CDR3 bases: TGTGCCATCAGGGGAGTCCAGGGAGTCTTAGCCAAAAACATTCAGTACTTC. The chain carries TRBV10-3 and TRBJ2-4; D could derive from TRBD1 or TRBD2 (5 bases each). The CDR3 is 17 residues long. Looked up from germline, CDR1 is ENHRY and CDR2 is SYGVKD. V was cut by 6 bases and J by 0 bases, with 18 bases left in between.

This clonotype was counted only a few times. The V call is TRBV30, the J call TRBJ1-3; D not resolved. Trimming took 1 base from V and 4 from J, leaving 17 bases between them. The CDR3 sequence is 16 residues long. Germline V gene lookup returns CDR1 GTSNPN and CDR2 SVGIG (reference sequence). CDR3 loop: CAWSGQTRVRGNTIYF. CDR3 nucleotide sequence: TGTGCCTGGAGTGGGCAGACAAGGGTGAGAGGAAACACCATATATTTT.

The chain employs TRBV20-1 and TRBJ2-2, with 10 nucleotides matching TRBD1. The CDR3 length is 16 residues. The ends lost 5 bases at V and 3 bases at J; junction bases unmatched: 9. Looked up from germline, CDR1 is DFQATT and CDR2 is SNEGSKA (reference sequence). CDR3 residues: CSARSPDRGDTGELFF. The CDR3 DNA reads TGCAGTGCTCGATCGCCGGACAGGGGGGACACCGGGGAGCTGTTTTTT.

J is TRBJ1-1 and V is TRBV18; no definite D call. The CDR3 has 16 amino acids. V lost 0 bases and J 1 base, leaving 12 bases between the germline ends. Germline assignment: CDR1 KGHSH and CDR2 LQKENI. Here the CDR3 reads CASSPPGLGSNTEAFF. CDR3 DNA: TGTGCCAGCTCACCACCTGGATTGGGGTCGAACACTGAAGCTTTCTTT.

The chain joins TRBV5-1 to TRBJ2-1; D might be TRBD2 (6 bases). Germline V gene lookup returns CDR1 SGHRS and CDR2 YFSETQ. CDR3 length: 17 amino acids. V lost 4 bases and J lost 5, with 22 bases in between. The CDR3 loop reads CASSRPPGLQINNEQFF. Here the CDR3 DNA reads TGCGCCAGCAGCCGCCCCCCGGGACTCCAAATCAACAATGAGCAGTTCTTC. Together with reference TRBV5-1 and TRBJ2-1, the CDR3 gives the full variable domain: KAGVTQTPRYLIKTRGQQVTLSCSPISGHRSVSWYQQTPGQGLQFLFEYFSETQRNKGNFPGRFSGRQFSNSRSEMNVSTLELGDSALYLCASSRPPGLQINNEQFFGPGTRLTVL.

The chain couples TRBV7-9 to TRBJ2-1; tentatively, D is TRBD2 (5 bases). The ends were cut back, 5 bases at V and 7 bases at J, with 9 bases in the middle. The CDR3 has 12 amino acids. Germline V gene lookup returns CDR1 SEHNR and CDR2 FQNEAQ (reference sequence). CDR3: CASSVRANEQFF. CDR3 coding DNA: TGTGCCAGCAGCGTGCGGGCGAATGAGCAGTTCTTC. The variable domain in full, completed from reference TRBV7-9 and TRBJ2-1, reads DTGVSQNPRHKITKRGQNVTFRCDPISEHNRLYWYRQTLGQGPEFLTYFQNEAQLEKSRLLSDRFSAERPKGSFSTLEIQRTEQGDSAMYLCASSVRANEQFFGPGTRLTVL.

This clonotype was seen a handful of times. V is TRBV9 and J is TRBJ1-5; TRBD1 is a possible D gene (6 bases). Germline-derived CDR1 and CDR2 are SGDLS and YYNGEE. CDR3 length: 15 residues. V was shortened by 3 bases and J by 0 bases, with 10 bases between the two germline ends. This CDR3 is CASSETGASNQPQHF. The CDR3 DNA is TGTGCCAGCAGCGAGACAGGAGCTAGCAATCAGCCCCAGCATTTT.

The V call is TRBV20-1, the J call TRBJ2-5, with D perhaps matching TRBD2 (7 bases). V shed 2 bases and J shed 4 bases, with 17 bases lying between them. The germline V gene encodes CDR1 DFQATT and CDR2 SNEGSKA (reference sequence). The CDR3 runs to 15 residues. Written as DNA, the CDR3 is TGCAGTGCTAGACAAGGGGGGGGGTCAATAGAGACCCAGTACTTC. This codes for CSARQGGGSIETQYF.

In its sample, this clonotype was seen a few times. CDR3 sequence: CASSLEWTANSPLHF. In DNA form, the CDR3 reads TGTGCCAGCAGCTTAGAGTGGACTGCTAATTCACCCCTCCACTTT. The chain has TRBV7-2 and TRBJ1-6; D is unresolved. Trimming removed 1 base from V and 6 bases from J, with 10 bases in between. This CDR3 is 15 amino acids long. Per germline, CDR1 SGHTA and CDR2 FQGNSA.

This clonotype appeared a few times. The chain carries TRBV4-3 and TRBJ1-5; TRBD1 might be the D (5 bases). The CDR3 spans 13 residues. Germline V gene lookup returns CDR1 LGHNA and CDR2 YSLEER. V lost 1 base, J lost 12 bases, and 13 bases lay in between. DNA of the CDR3: TGCGCCAGCAGCCAAGGTCTCGTCGGACACCAGCATTTT. Amino acids: CASSQGLVGHQHF.

The rearrangement joins TRBV5-6 to TRBJ2-1; tentative D call: TRBD1 (6 bases). Germline CDR1 SGHDT, CDR2 YYEEEE. The CDR3 consists of 15 residues. Trimming shortened V by 0 bases and J by 8 bases, and 15 bases separated the two germline ends. The CDR3 DNA reads as TGTGCCAGCAGCTTGGCCGCAGGGGCTCGGGATGAGCAGTTCTTC. It yields the protein CASSLAAGARDEQFF.

This clonotype was found many times. The genes are TRBV6-1 and TRBJ2-2; 7 bases are shared with TRBD1. CDR3 length: 14 residues. The V segment lost 4 bases and the J segment 10 bases; nucleotides outside the gene matches: 9. Germline-derived CDR1 and CDR2 are MNHNS and SASEGT. In nucleotides, the CDR3 is TGTGCCAGCAGTGCTTACAGGGGAATGGAGGAGCTGTTTTTT. Its translation: CASSAYRGMEELFF.

This clonotype was counted a few times. J is TRBJ1-5 and V is TRBV27; 7 nucleotides match TRBD1. Germline V gene sequence: CDR1 MNHEY, CDR2 SMNVEV (reference sequence). This CDR3 contains 15 residues. V lost 5 bases to trimming and J lost 2 bases; unmatched junction nucleotides: 6. The chain's CDR3 is CASSGGTGGNQPQHF. The CDR3 nucleotides are TGTGCCAGCAGTGGTGGCACAGGGGGCAATCAGCCCCAGCATTTT.

This clonotype was picked up a small number of times. V and J are TRBV5-6 and TRBJ2-3; D unresolved. The CDR3 spans 15 residues. CDR1 and CDR2 (germline): SGHDT, YYEEEE. Trimming took off 4 bases at V and 0 bases at J, with 12 bases between the two ends. The CDR3 nucleotides are TGTGCCAGCAGCGACTGGGGTCGTAGCACAGATACGCAGTATTTT. This sequence encodes CASSDWGRSTDTQYF.

This clonotype appeared many times. The chain carries TRBV5-6 and TRBJ1-5, with a tentative D call TRBD1 (6 bases). V lost 3 bases and J 1 base, leaving 11 bases between the germline ends. The CDR3 is made up of 15 amino acids. The germline gives CDR1 SGHDT, CDR2 YYEEEE. CDR3 region: CASSSGGQSNQPQHF. The CDR3 DNA sequence: TGTGCCAGCAGCTCCGGGGGGCAGAGCAATCAGCCCCAGCATTTT.